The 5 T cell receptor beta chains reported below all come from one sample, sequenced in a study of T cell responses to AZD1222 COVID-19 vaccine. Assay used: immunoSEQ multiplex PCR; TCRdb lists only in-frame clones, some missing. Of around 140,000 clones in the sample, 80% to 95% were seen once. The sample in question was peripheral blood, obtained 28 days after the second AZD1222 dose. Receptors were obtained from an adult who received the AZD1222 COVID-19 vaccine.

This clone has just one count. CDR3 region: CATSRGGGRAFMETQYF. The DNA of the CDR3 is TGTGCCACCAGCAGAGGCGGCGGGAGGGCCTTTATGGAGACCCAGTACTTC. The chain has TRBV15 and TRBJ2-5; 9 bases are shared with TRBD2. There are 17 residues in the CDR3. Germline CDR1 LNHNV, CDR2 YYDKDF (reference sequence). The V gene end was trimmed by 1 base and the J gene end by 5 bases; junction bases not matched to a gene: 11. The full variable domain, its missing parts supplied by reference TRBV15 and TRBJ2-5, is DAMVIQNPRYQVTQFGKPVTLSCSQTLNHNVMYWYQQKSSQAPKLLFHYYDKDFNNEADTPDNFQSRRPNTSFCFLDIRSPGLGDTAMYLCATSRGGGRAFMETQYFGPGTRLLVL.

This clone was counted once. This chain uses TRBV2 with TRBJ2-7; 8 positions agree with TRBD1. CDR3 length: 12 residues. The V gene end was trimmed by 8 bases and the J gene end by 4 bases; junction bases not matched to a gene: 4. Germline V gives CDR1 SNHLY, CDR2 FYNNEI. CDR3 nucleotides: TGTGCCAGCTCAAGGACAGGGTACGAGCAGTACTTC. It specifies CASSRTGYEQYF. Supplemented by reference TRBV2 and TRBJ2-7, the full variable domain reads EPEVTQTPSHQVTQMGQEVILRCVPISNHLYFYWYRQILGQKVEFLVSFYNNEISEKSEIFDDQFSVERPDGSNFTLKIRSTKLEDSAMYFCASSRTGYEQYFGPGTRLTVT.

This clone has just one count. The chain recombines TRBV10-3 with TRBJ2-1, with TRBD2 identical over 12 bases. In germline, CDR1 is ENHRY, CDR2 SYGVKD. The CDR3 runs to 16 residues. After removal of 5 bases from V and 4 bases from J, the junction contained 6 bases not matched to a gene. In DNA form, the CDR3 reads TGTGCCATCAGTCTCGGACTAGCGGGGATATACAATGAGCAGTTCTTC. This encodes CAISLGLAGIYNEQFF.

The chain joins TRBV28 to TRBJ2-1; 8 positions agree with TRBD2. The CDR3 length is 12 residues. Looked up from germline, CDR1 is MDHEN and CDR2 is SYDVKM. Unmatched junction bases numbered 5, after V lost 7 bases and J lost 9 bases. The CDR3 here is CASMKREFEQFF. The DNA for the CDR3 is TGTGCCAGCATGAAGCGGGAGTTTGAGCAGTTCTTC.

The rearrangement uses TRBV30 and TRBJ1-3, with 7 bases that match TRBD1. V dropped 3 bases and J dropped 2; count of bases not matched to a gene: 4. CDR1 and CDR2 (germline): GTSNPN, SVGIG (reference sequence). CDR3 length equals 14 residues. The CDR3 region is CAWSATGTGNTIYF. The CDR3 nucleotides read TGTGCCTGGAGCGCGACAGGGACTGGAAACACCATATATTTT.